The 23 T cell receptor beta chains reported below all come from one sample, sequenced in a study of siplizumab effects on memory and regulatory T cells. Assay: immunoSEQ multiplex PCR; the TCRdb copy retains only in-frame clones and omits some. The sample shows over 100,000 clones, just over 90% of them seen only once. The specimen was non-Treg CD4+ T cells sorted from blood. The receptors shown here come from a human donor in good health.

This chain connects TRBV28 to TRBJ2-7; the match to TRBD1 covers 7 bases. The CDR3 extends over 15 amino acids. The V and J ends lost 2 bases and 3 bases, in that order; junction bases with no gene match: 7. Germline V gene lookup returns CDR1 MDHEN and CDR2 SYDVKM. CDR3: CASSLPSAGGYEQYF. CDR3 nucleotide sequence: TGTGCCAGCAGTTTACCCTCCGCAGGGGGCTACGAGCAGTACTTC.

The chain uses TRBV6-5 and TRBJ2-7; TRBD1 agrees at 9 bases. The CDR3 extends over 13 amino acids. V lost 6 bases and J lost 3; bases outside the gene matches: 3. Germline values: CDR1 MNHEY, CDR2 SVGAGI. The DNA for the CDR3 is TGTGCCAGCAGGGGGGGACAGGGCTACGAGCAGTACTTC. Its translation: CASRGGQGYEQYF.

The J gene is TRBJ2-3, the V gene TRBV7-3; 11 bases map to TRBD2. J gave up 4 bases and V 5 bases, and 5 bases lay outside the gene matches. The CDR3 loop spans 15 amino acids. Germline assignment: CDR1 SGHTA and CDR2 FQGTGA. In DNA form, the CDR3 reads TGTGCCAGCAGCGAGACTAGCGGGGCTGCAGATACGCAGTATTTT. This sequence encodes CASSETSGAADTQYF.

The chain joins TRBV5-1 to TRBJ1-5, with a tentative D call TRBD1 (6 bases). CDR3 length: 14 amino acids. CDR1 and CDR2 from the germline V gene are SGHRS and YFSETQ. The V end lost 0 bases, the J end lost 7 bases, and 11 bases lay between the germline ends. The CDR3 loop is CASSLAVGGQPQHF. The CDR3 DNA follows: TGCGCCAGCAGCTTGGCCGTAGGGGGGCAGCCCCAGCATTTT.

The chain employs TRBV6-5 and TRBJ2-1; TRBD1 agrees at 8 bases. The V gene's germline CDR1 is MNHEY and CDR2 SVGAGI. The CDR3 is made up of 14 amino acids. J gave up 8 bases and V 11 bases, and 14 bases lay outside the gene matches. Here the CDR3 reads CASRVTGVVYEQFF. In DNA, the CDR3 is TGTGCCTCTCGGGTGACAGGGGTCGTATATGAGCAGTTCTTC.

This clone showed up just once. The CDR3 spells CASQGTRGGYEQYF. CDR3 nucleotide sequence: TGTGCCAGCCAAGGTACCAGGGGGGGGTACGAGCAGTACTTC. The chain is built from TRBV11-1 and TRBJ2-7, with D perhaps given as TRBD1 or TRBD2 (7 bases each). This CDR3 spans 14 amino acids. Germline V gene lookup returns CDR1 SGHAT and CDR2 FQDESV (reference sequence). Between the trimmed V and J ends, which lost 8 bases and 4 bases, there was a span of 18 bases.

This sequence joins TRBV28 and TRBJ2-7, with TRBD1 identical over 8 bases. V shed 4 bases, J shed 5 bases, and the junction held 10 bases outside the gene matches. Germline values: CDR1 MDHEN, CDR2 SYDVKM. This CDR3 has 15 residues. CDR3 protein: CASSSTGGLSHEQYF. Here the CDR3 DNA reads TGTGCCAGCAGTTCTACAGGGGGGTTAAGCCACGAGCAGTACTTC.

The J gene is TRBJ2-3, the V gene TRBV7-2; D might be TRBD2 (6 bases). The CDR3 loop spans 13 amino acids. Germline CDR1 is SGHTA and CDR2 is FQGNSA. The V end was cut by 5 bases, the J end by 6 bases, with 12 bases between. The CDR3 loop reads CASSAGILDTQYF. The CDR3 nucleotides read TGTGCCAGCAGCGCGGGGATTTTGGATACGCAGTATTTT.

V gene TRBV5-1 combines with J gene TRBJ2-7; 7 bases agree with TRBD1. CDR1 is SGHRS, CDR2 YFSETQ, per germline. The CDR3 sequence is 16 residues long. V was pared by 0 bases and J by 0 bases, with 6 bases of the junction left unmatched. Here the CDR3 DNA reads TGCGCCAGCAGCTTGGCCCCCGGGACAGTCTCCTACGAGCAGTACTTC. It encodes CASSLAPGTVSYEQYF.

V gene TRBV7-3 combines with J gene TRBJ2-1; D perhaps matches TRBD1 (6 bases). Germline V gene data show CDR1 as SGHTA and CDR2 as FQGTGA. Between the trimmed V and J ends, which lost 5 bases and 3 bases, there was a span of 17 bases. This CDR3 has 16 amino acids. The CDR3 here is CASSPRTGTGYNEQFF. The DNA for the CDR3 is TGTGCCAGCAGCCCCAGAACAGGGACCGGCTACAATGAGCAGTTCTTC.

The rearrangement joins TRBV4-3 to TRBJ2-7, with D hard to call. The CDR3 is made up of 15 amino acids. The V end lost 1 base, the J end lost 1 base, and 11 bases lay between the germline ends. CDR1 and CDR2 from the germline V gene are LGHNA and YSLEER. In nucleotides, the CDR3 is TGCGCCAGCAGCCAAGCACCCCTTTCTTCCTACGAGCAGTACTTC. It encodes CASSQAPLSSYEQYF.

V and J are TRBV6-5 and TRBJ2-7; 9 bases map to TRBD1. V lost 5 bases, J lost 6 bases, and 8 bases stayed unmatched. This CDR3 contains 14 residues. Looked up from germline, CDR1 is MNHEY and CDR2 is SVGAGI. The DNA of the CDR3 is TGTGCCAGCAGTAACCGGGACAGGGCTCGCGAGCAGTACTTC. Its protein product is CASSNRDRAREQYF.

The chain carries TRBV11-2 and TRBJ2-5; a possible D gene is TRBD1 (7 bases). Germline CDR1 is SGHAT and CDR2 is FQNNGV. Trimming left V 5 bases short and J 5 bases short, with 15 bases between. The CDR3 consists of 14 residues. The CDR3 nucleotides read TGTGCCAGCAGCCAGGGGGGCCCCGGGGAGACCCAGTACTTC. As protein: CASSQGGPGETQYF.

J is TRBJ2-3 and V is TRBV18; the match to TRBD2 covers 12 bases. Losses at the gene ends were 4 bases for V and 2 bases for J; bases not matched to a gene: 13. This CDR3 contains 19 residues. Germline assignment: CDR1 KGHSH and CDR2 LQKENI. The CDR3 sequence is CASSLGTPGLAGSTDTQYF. The CDR3 DNA is TGTGCCAGCTCACTCGGGACACCCGGACTAGCGGGGTCCACAGATACGCAGTATTTT.

The chain joins TRBV7-2 to TRBJ2-7; no clear D gene. This CDR3 is built from 15 residues. With 1 base removed from V and 0 bases from J, the gap between germline ends came to 10 bases. CDR1 and CDR2 (germline): SGHTA, FQGNSA. The CDR3 coding sequence is TGTGCCAGCAGCTTAGTCAGTTTTAGCTCCTACGAGCAGTACTTC. It yields the protein CASSLVSFSSYEQYF. Full variable domain (missing parts from reference TRBV7-2 and TRBJ2-7): GAGVSQSPSNKVTEKGKDVELRCDPISGHTALYWYRQSLGQGLEFLIYFQGNSAPDKSGLPSDRFSAERTGGSVSTLTIQRTQQEDSAVYLCASSLVSFSSYEQYFGPGTRLTVT.

V usage is TRBV7-3 and J usage is TRBJ1-6, with a possible D match to TRBD1 (5 bases). Germline V lookup: CDR1 SGHTA, CDR2 FQGTGA. Trimming took 5 bases from V and 10 from J, leaving 18 bases between them. The CDR3 loop spans 15 amino acids. The CDR3, as DNA: TGTGCCAGCAGCCCTCCCACAGGAGGTAACTCACCCCTCCACTTT. Translated, it gives CASSPPTGGNSPLHF.

This sequence joins TRBV6-5 and TRBJ2-7; D not certain. This CDR3 is built from 13 residues. Germline-derived CDR1 and CDR2 are MNHEY and SVGAGI. V dropped 2 bases and J dropped 0 bases, with 5 bases sitting between them. CDR3 DNA: TGTGCCAGCAGTTACAGGGTCTCCTACGAGCAGTACTTC. Its protein is CASSYRVSYEQYF.

The chain couples TRBV29-1 to TRBJ2-7; 9 nucleotides match TRBD1. Germline assignment: CDR1 SQVTM and CDR2 ANQGSEA. This CDR3 is 11 amino acids long. V lost 7 bases to trimming and J lost 2 bases; unmatched junction nucleotides: 0. The CDR3 spells CSGQGAYEQYF. DNA of the CDR3: TGCAGCGGACAGGGGGCCTACGAGCAGTACTTC.

The chain links TRBV28 to TRBJ1-2; D remains unclear. The CDR3 totals 14 residues. Germline V CDR1 and CDR2: MDHEN, SYDVKM. V shed 6 bases and J shed 4 bases, with 15 bases lying between them. The CDR3 protein is CASSLPFAPYGYTF. The CDR3 DNA reads TGTGCCAGCAGCCTTCCTTTCGCGCCCTATGGCTACACCTTC.

This clone was counted a single time. The V gene is TRBV7-2, the J gene TRBJ2-4, with a weak D call TRBD2 (6 bases). The CDR3 is 15 amino acids. Looked up from germline, CDR1 is SGHTA and CDR2 is FQGNSA. Between the trimmed V and J ends, which lost 5 bases and 5 bases, there was a span of 16 bases. This CDR3 is CASSTMASAENIQYF. In DNA form, the CDR3 reads TGTGCCAGCAGCACCATGGCTAGCGCCGAAAACATTCAGTACTTC.

This clone was picked up one time. The CDR3, as DNA: TGCGCCAGCAGTGAACAGAGACCGACAGATACGCAGTATTTT. Amino acid sequence: CASSEQRPTDTQYF. The rearrangement links TRBV10-1 to TRBJ2-3, with D unclear. V lost 3 bases, J lost 3 bases, and 10 bases lay in between. Germline V gene data show CDR1 as WNHNN and CDR2 as SYGVQD (reference sequence). There are 14 residues in the CDR3.

CDR3 sequence: CASSLRTVSSYNSPLHF. The CDR3, as DNA: TGTGCCAGCAGCTTACGGACTGTCAGCTCCTATAATTCACCCCTCCACTTT. This rearrangement joins TRBV7-9 to TRBJ1-6; no clear D gene. CDR3 length: 17 amino acids. Per germline, CDR1 SEHNR and CDR2 FQNEAQ (reference sequence). Trimming pared 2 bases from V and 0 bases from J, leaving 11 bases between.

The CDR3 DNA reads TGTGCCAGCAGCTTACGCGGGACAGGGGTTTGGTGGGATCAGCCCCAGCATTTT. It encodes CASSLRGTGVWWDQPQHF. The chain carries TRBV7-3 and TRBJ1-5; 10 positions agree with TRBD1. CDR3 length equals 18 residues. After removal of 2 bases from V and 5 bases from J, the junction contained 12 bases not matched to a gene. The V gene's germline CDR1 is SGHTA and CDR2 FQGTGA.